Included here is one T cell receptor (beta chain) sequence, with context. Antigen unknown. The missing CDR3 end, 3 residues past where the read stops, is filled in from the germline J gene. Generated by immunoSEQ multiplex PCR, the TCRdb table keeps only in-frame clones and is missing some. The ten top clones account for less than 20%, within a sample of some 19,000 clones. The sample comes from a study of T cells in women clearing cervical HPV infection. Study results and limitations: Repertoire richness, not evenness, was significantly elevated in CIN3+ cases versus controls.

The germline CDR1 and CDR2 sequences are DFQATT and SNEGSKA (reference sequence). V lost 0 bases, J lost 2 bases, and 22 bases lay in between. This CDR3 spans 18 amino acids. This clonotype originated in a woman aged 18-69 years with a cervical HPV16 infection that either progressed to CIN3+ or cleared (not recorded which). The sequencing input was blood buffy coat. This chain joins TRBV20-1 and TRBJ1-2; TRBD1 is a possible D gene (6 bases). The sequenced CDR3 bases are TGCAGTGCTAGAGATTCCCCGGCCCCAGGACAGCTAAACTATGGC. Translated, it gives CSARDSPAPGQLNYG. The CDR3 as a whole reads CSARDSPAPGQLNYGYTF.